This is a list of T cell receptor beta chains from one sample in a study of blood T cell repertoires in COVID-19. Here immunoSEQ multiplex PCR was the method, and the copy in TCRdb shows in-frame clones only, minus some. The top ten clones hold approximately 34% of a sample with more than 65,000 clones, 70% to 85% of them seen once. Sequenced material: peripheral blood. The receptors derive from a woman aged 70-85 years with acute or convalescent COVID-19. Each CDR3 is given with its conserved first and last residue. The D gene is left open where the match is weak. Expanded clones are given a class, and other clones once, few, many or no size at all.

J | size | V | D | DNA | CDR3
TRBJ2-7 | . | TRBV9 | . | TGTGCCAGCAGCGTGAATCCCAGGGGTTCCTACGAGCAGTACTTC | CASSVNPRGSYEQYF
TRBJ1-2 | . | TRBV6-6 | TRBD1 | TGTGCCAGCAGGGAGGGACAGGGAAATGGCTACACCTTC | CASREGQGNGYTF
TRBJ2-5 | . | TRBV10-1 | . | TGCGCCAGCAGTGACTCGCAAGAGACCCAGTACTTC | CASSDSQETQYF
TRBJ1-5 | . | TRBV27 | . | TGTGCCAGCAGTTCTCTCGATCCGGATCAGCCCCAGCATTTT | CASSSLDPDQPQHF
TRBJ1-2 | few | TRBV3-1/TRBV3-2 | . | TGTGCCAGCAGCCAAGACAGATATGGCTACACCTTC | CASSQDRYGYTF
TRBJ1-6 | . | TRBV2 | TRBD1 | TGTGCCAACCGGGACAGCTATAATTCACCCCTCCACTTT | CANRDSYNSPLHF
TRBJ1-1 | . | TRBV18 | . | TGTGCCAGCTCACCAGGGACATACACTGAAGCTTTCTTT | CASSPGTYTEAFF
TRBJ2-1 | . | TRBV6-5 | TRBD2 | TGTGCCAGCACTCCAAGACTAGCGGGGTTCGATGAGCAGTTCTTC | CASTPRLAGFDEQFF
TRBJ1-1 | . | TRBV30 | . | TGTGCCTGGAGTATAATCCCTAACACTGAAGCTTTCTTT | CAWSIIPNTEAFF
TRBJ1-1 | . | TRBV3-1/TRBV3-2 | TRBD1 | TGTGCCAGCAACGCAGGGGGTAGTACTGAAGCTTTCTTT | CASNAGGSTEAFF
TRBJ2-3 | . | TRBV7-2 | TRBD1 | TGTGCCAGCAGCCCGGGACAGGGGAGTGGGGATACGCAGTATTTT | CASSPGQGSGDTQYF
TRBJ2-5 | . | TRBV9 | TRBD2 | TGTGCCAGCAGCGGAGGGACTAGCGGGGGGCAACGACAAGAGACCCAGTACTTC | CASSGGTSGGQRQETQYF
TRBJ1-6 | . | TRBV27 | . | TGTGCCATCCGGAGGGCCCGGAATTCACCCCTCCACTTT | CAIRRARNSPLHF
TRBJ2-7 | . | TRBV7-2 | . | TGTGCCAGCAGCTTAGAGGCCTTAGGGAGCTCCTACGAGCAGTACTTC | CASSLEALGSSYEQYF
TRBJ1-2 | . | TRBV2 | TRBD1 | TGTGCCAGCAGTGAGGCCGGGACAGGGAGCTATGGCTACACCTTC | CASSEAGTGSYGYTF
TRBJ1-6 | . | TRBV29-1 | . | TGCAGCGTTGGGATCAAGCCCGGGGGACCCCTCCACTTT | CSVGIKPGGPLHF
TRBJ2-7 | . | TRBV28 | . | TGTGCCAGCAGTCCATCCGGACAGTCCATGGGAGAGCAGTACTTC | CASSPSGQSMGEQYF
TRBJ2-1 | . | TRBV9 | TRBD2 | TGTGCCAGCAGCGTAGTACCCCGGGCTAGCGGGAGGGGATACAATGAGCAGTTCTTC | CASSVVPRASGRGYNEQFF
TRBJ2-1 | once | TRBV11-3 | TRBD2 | TGTGCCAGCAGCTTAGAAGGGGGACTAGCGGGTGCCTACAATGAGCAGTTCTTC | CASSLEGGLAGAYNEQFF
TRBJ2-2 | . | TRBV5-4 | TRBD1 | TGTGCCAGCAGGGACGGCAGGGGGCGCACCGGGGAGCTGTTTTTT | CASRDGRGRTGELFF
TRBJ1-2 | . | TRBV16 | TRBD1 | TGTGCCAGCAGCCGAGGACAGGGGATCTCGAATGGCTACACCTTC | CASSRGQGISNGYTF
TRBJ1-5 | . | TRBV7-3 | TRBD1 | TGTGCCAGCAGCGCACAGGGGGCGCCCGGTCAGCCCCAGCATTTT | CASSAQGAPGQPQHF
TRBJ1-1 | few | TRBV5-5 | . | TGTGCCAGCAGCTTCAGGGAGGGTGGAACTGAAGCTTTCTTT | CASSFREGGTEAFF
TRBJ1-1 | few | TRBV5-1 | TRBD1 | TGCGCCAGCAGCTTCCTCGGACAGGGCGGTGAAGCTTTCTTT | CASSFLGQGGEAFF
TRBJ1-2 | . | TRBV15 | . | TGTGCCACCAGTAGAGGGGACACTCACACGGCTAACTATGGCTACACCTTC | CATSRGDTHTANYGYTF
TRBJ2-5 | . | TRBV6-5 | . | TGTGCCAGCAGTTACTTCGGGGGGCAGGAGGAGACCCAGTACTTC | CASSYFGGQEETQYF
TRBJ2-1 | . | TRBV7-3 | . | TGTGCCAGCAGCTTTAGCGGAAGCTCCTACAATGAGCAGTTCTTC | CASSFSGSSYNEQFF
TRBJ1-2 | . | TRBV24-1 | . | TGTGCCACCAGTGATTCGGCCCCGGGGTACTATGGCTACACCTTC | CATSDSAPGYYGYTF
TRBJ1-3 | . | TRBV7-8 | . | TGTGCCAGCAGCTCGGGGGGACTGGGTTCTGGAAACACCATATATTTT | CASSSGGLGSGNTIYF
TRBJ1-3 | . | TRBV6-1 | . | TGTGCCAGCAGTGAGTCAGGGTGGGGAAACACCATATATTTT | CASSESGWGNTIYF
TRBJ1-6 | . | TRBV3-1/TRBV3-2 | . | TGTGCCAGCAGCCATGGCAGGGCGATTGGGTCACCCCTCCACTTT | CASSHGRAIGSPLHF
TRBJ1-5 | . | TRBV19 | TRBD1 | TGTGCCAGTACCCACAGGGGTCGAGATCAGCCCCAGCATTTT | CASTHRGRDQPQHF
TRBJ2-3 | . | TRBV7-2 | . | TGTGCCAGCAGCTGGAGGCGGGGGCACACAGATACGCAGTATTTT | CASSWRRGHTDTQYF
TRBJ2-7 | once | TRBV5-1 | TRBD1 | TGCGCCAGCAGCTCGACAGGGGGGAACTACGAGCAGTACTTC | CASSSTGGNYEQYF
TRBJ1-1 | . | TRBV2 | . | TGTGCCAGCAGCGACGCGGGGGCTGACTGGAACACTGAAGCTTTCTTT | CASSDAGADWNTEAFF
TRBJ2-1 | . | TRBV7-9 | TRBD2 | TGTGCCAGCAGCCAACTAGCGGGGGGCGTAAATGAGCAGTTCTTC | CASSQLAGGVNEQFF
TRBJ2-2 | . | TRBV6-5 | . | TGTGCCAGCAGTACTAAGACGAACACCGGGGAGCTGTTTTTT | CASSTKTNTGELFF
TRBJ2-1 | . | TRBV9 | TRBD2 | TGTGCCAGCAGCGTACGGTGGCTAGCGGAAAACAATGAGCAGTTCTTC | CASSVRWLAENNEQFF
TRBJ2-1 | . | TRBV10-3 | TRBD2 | TGTGCCATCAGTGGACTAGCGGCCACAAACAATGAGCAGTTCTTC | CAISGLAATNNEQFF
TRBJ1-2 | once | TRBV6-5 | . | TGTGCCAGCACTCTACCTGGGCCCACGGGGGGCTACACCTTC | CASTLPGPTGGYTF
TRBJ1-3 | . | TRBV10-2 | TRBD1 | TGCGCCAGCAGTGAACAGGGGAGGACTGGAAACACCATATATTTT | CASSEQGRTGNTIYF
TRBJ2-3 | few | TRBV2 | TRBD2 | TGTGCCAGTTGCTTTAGCGGGGGTTCAGATACGCAGTATTTT | CASCFSGGSDTQYF
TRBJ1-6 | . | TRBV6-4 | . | TGTGCCAGCAGAGCCCACAGGGACGCCTATAATTCACCCCTCCACTTT | CASRAHRDAYNSPLHF
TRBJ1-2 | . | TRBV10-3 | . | TGTGCCATCAGCCTCGACGGGGACTATGGCTACACCTTC | CAISLDGDYGYTF
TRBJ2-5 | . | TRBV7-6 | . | TGTGCCAGCAGCTTAGCAACGGCCCGGGGGGAGACCCAGTACTTC | CASSLATARGETQYF